These 23 T cell receptor beta chains originate from one sample sequenced in a study of cytomegalovirus exposure and HLA in healthy donors. The PCR made use of 60 Vbeta and 13 Jbeta primers. The repertoire was sequenced with immunoSEQ multiplex PCR; TCRdb's copy has only in-frame clones and lacks some. The clone table shows about 120,000 clones, with the ten largest holding around 3.4%. Source material: PBMCs. The receptors come from a young man in good health and CMV-seronegative.

The chain employs TRBV5-1 and TRBJ2-1; 10 bases align to TRBD2. Per germline, CDR1 SGHRS and CDR2 YFSETQ. The junction had 10 bases not matched to a gene; V was cut back by 1 base and J by 0 bases. This CDR3 comprises 19 residues. CDR3 sequence reads: CASSLWLAGGPSSYNEQFF. As DNA, the CDR3 is TGCGCCAGCAGCTTGTGGTTAGCGGGGGGACCGAGCTCCTACAATGAGCAGTTCTTC. Full variable domain (outside the CDR3, taken from reference TRBV5-1 and TRBJ2-1): KAGVTQTPRYLIKTRGQQVTLSCSPISGHRSVSWYQQTPGQGLQFLFEYFSETQRNKGNFPGRFSGRQFSNSRSEMNVSTLELGDSALYLCASSLWLAGGPSSYNEQFFGPGTRLTVL.

The chain combines TRBV4-1 with TRBJ2-5, with 9 bases that match TRBD2. After removal of 4 bases from V and 5 bases from J, the junction contained 8 bases not matched to a gene. This CDR3 spans 15 amino acids. The germline CDR1 and CDR2 sequences are MGHRA and YSYEKL. The CDR3 reads CASSPGTSQRETQYF. The CDR3 DNA reads as TGCGCCAGCAGCCCGGGGACTAGCCAGCGGGAGACCCAGTACTTC.

This rearrangement joins TRBV29-1 to TRBJ2-4; 15 positions match TRBD2. This CDR3 is 15 amino acids long. The J segment lost 7 bases and the V segment lost 7 bases, leaving 8 bases of the junction unmatched. Germline V lookup: CDR1 SQVTM, CDR2 ANQGSEA. The chain's CDR3 is CSAGTSGGPGNIQYF. The CDR3 DNA follows: TGCAGCGCCGGGACTAGCGGGGGGCCGGGGAACATTCAGTACTTC.

The chain couples TRBV12-5 to TRBJ2-3; 13 positions match TRBD2. This CDR3 has 16 residues. V shed 4 bases and J 3 bases; nucleotides not matched to a gene: 4. From germline, CDR1 is LGHNT and CDR2 FRNRAP. CDR3 bases: TGTGCTAGTGGTTCCGGACTAGCGGGGGTGACAGATACGCAGTATTTT. This sequence encodes CASGSGLAGVTDTQYF.

This rearrangement joins TRBV2 to TRBJ2-7; D unclear. The CDR3 runs to 11 residues. Per germline, CDR1 SNHLY and CDR2 FYNNEI. V shed 3 bases and J shed 5 bases, with 5 bases lying between them. In nucleotides, the CDR3 is TGTGCCAGCAGTGAGTCCGACGAGCAGTACTTC. This encodes CASSESDEQYF.

This chain uses TRBV6-5 with TRBJ1-4; tentative D call: TRBD1 (6 bases). This CDR3 comprises 14 residues. Trimming stripped 0 bases from V and 8 bases from J, with 10 bases between. Germline CDR1 is MNHEY and CDR2 is SVGAGI. This chain's CDR3 is CASSYSGGREKLFF. CDR3 in DNA: TGTGCCAGCAGTTACTCAGGGGGACGGGAAAAACTGTTTTTT.

This sequence joins TRBV5-6 and TRBJ1-2; D gene uncertain. Germline CDR1 reads SGHDT; CDR2 reads YYEEEE. The V gene lost 4 bases and the J gene lost 7 bases, with 11 bases spanning the gap. The CDR3 totals 12 residues. CDR3 in amino acids: CASSPMGAGYTF. As DNA, the CDR3 is TGTGCCAGCAGCCCGATGGGCGCTGGCTACACCTTC.

V is TRBV11-1 and J is TRBJ1-1; D might be TRBD1 (5 bases). The CDR3 extends over 12 amino acids. Germline V gene data show CDR1 as SGHAT and CDR2 as FQDESV (reference sequence). Trimming cost V 11 bases and J 0 bases, with 10 bases left between them. The CDR3 loop reads CASRGVNTEAFF. CDR3 nucleotide sequence: TGTGCCTCCCGGGGGGTGAACACTGAAGCTTTCTTT.

The rearrangement links TRBV5-1 to TRBJ1-5, with D tentatively TRBD1 (5 bases). This CDR3 is 15 amino acids long. Looked up from germline, CDR1 is SGHRS and CDR2 is YFSETQ. Trimming removed 3 bases from V and 7 bases from J, with 17 bases in between. This chain's CDR3 is CASSSQGFPDQPQHF. The CDR3 bases are TGCGCCAGCAGCTCTCAGGGTTTCCCGGACCAGCCCCAGCATTTT. Full variable domain (outside the CDR3, taken from reference TRBV5-1 and TRBJ1-5): KAGVTQTPRYLIKTRGQQVTLSCSPISGHRSVSWYQQTPGQGLQFLFEYFSETQRNKGNFPGRFSGRQFSNSRSEMNVSTLELGDSALYLCASSSQGFPDQPQHFGDGTRLSIL.

The V and J genes are TRBV5-6 and TRBJ1-5; D not certain. Trimming removed 2 bases from V and 1 base from J, with 4 bases in between. The CDR3 sequence is 13 residues long. Germline CDR1 SGHDT, CDR2 YYEEEE. CDR3 DNA: TGTGCCAGCAGCTTCGGGAGCAATCAGCCCCAGCATTTT. Residues: CASSFGSNQPQHF.

CDR3 protein: CASSPTMEGANEQYF. As DNA, the CDR3 is TGTGCCAGCTCACCCACCATGGAGGGGGCTAACGAGCAGTACTTC. The rearrangement joins TRBV18 to TRBJ2-7, with D perhaps matching TRBD1 (7 bases). Germline V gene sequence: CDR1 KGHSH, CDR2 LQKENI. The CDR3 covers 15 residues. V was shortened by 3 bases and J by 5 bases, with 17 bases between the two germline ends.

This chain joins TRBV28 and TRBJ2-2; 8 nucleotides agree with TRBD2. Germline V gene lookup returns CDR1 MDHEN and CDR2 SYDVKM. CDR3 length equals 15 residues. V lost 6 bases to trimming and J lost 1 base; unmatched junction nucleotides: 4. Here the CDR3 DNA reads TGTGCCAGCAGCTTAGCGGGACTGAACACCGGGGAGCTGTTTTTT. Translated, it gives CASSLAGLNTGELFF.

The V gene is TRBV5-4, the J gene TRBJ2-5; 7 nucleotides line up with TRBD1. Germline CDR1 is SGHNT and CDR2 is YYREEE (reference sequence). This CDR3 is built from 16 residues. Trimming took 3 bases from V and 1 from J; bases not matched to a gene: 9. The CDR3 bases are TGTGCCAGCAGCTGGGCGACAGGGAAAGGCCAAGAGACCCAGTACTTC. Protein: CASSWATGKGQETQYF.

The genes are TRBV2 and TRBJ2-5, with a possible D match to TRBD1 (6 bases). The CDR3 loop spans 12 amino acids. In germline, CDR1 is SNHLY, CDR2 FYNNEI. The V end was cut by 6 bases, the J end by 5 bases, with 10 bases between. The CDR3 spells CASRQGGETQYF. DNA of the CDR3: TGTGCCAGCAGACAGGGTGGGGAGACCCAGTACTTC.

The chain uses TRBV4-1 and TRBJ1-3; D not resolved. The CDR3 consists of 15 residues. Deletions cut 1 base from V and 7 bases from J, with 14 bases between. Germline CDR1 reads MGHRA; CDR2 reads YSYEKL. CDR3 nucleotide sequence: TGCGCCAGCAGCCAAGGGCCGGGGTCGCGTAACACCATATATTTT. Amino acids: CASSQGPGSRNTIYF.

The V gene is TRBV11-1, the J gene TRBJ2-7; D might be TRBD1 (7 bases). Trimming cost V 4 bases and J 9 bases, with 10 bases left between them. CDR3 size: 11 residues. Germline-derived CDR1 and CDR2 are SGHAT and FQDESV (reference sequence). CDR3: CASSSGGTQYF. DNA for the CDR3: TGTGCCAGCAGCTCAGGGGGGACGCAGTACTTC. Based on the CDR3 plus reference TRBV11-1 and TRBJ2-7, the full variable domain is EAEVAQSPRYKITEKSQAVAFWCDPISGHATLYWYRQILGQGPELLVQFQDESVVDDSQLPKDRFSAERLKGVDSTLKIQPAELGDSAMYLCASSSGGTQYFGPGTRLTVT.

This chain uses TRBV7-9 with TRBJ1-2; 8 bases are a match to TRBD1. V lost 2 bases and J lost 6; bases outside the gene matches: 20. The germline gives CDR1 SEHNR, CDR2 FQNEAQ (reference sequence). The CDR3 sequence is 19 residues long. CDR3 residues: CASSLIGPQGSRGQHGYTF. The CDR3 DNA follows: TGTGCCAGCAGCTTAATAGGCCCCCAGGGGAGCAGGGGGCAACATGGCTACACCTTC.

This chain joins TRBV11-2 and TRBJ1-4; 10 nucleotides align to TRBD1. The CDR3 runs to 15 residues. The J segment lost 7 bases and the V segment lost 5 bases, leaving 7 bases of the junction unmatched. The V gene's germline CDR1 is SGHAT and CDR2 FQNNGV. The CDR3 protein is CASSPWTGGSEKLFF. In DNA, the CDR3 is TGTGCCAGCAGCCCGTGGACAGGGGGATCTGAAAAACTGTTTTTT.

The genes are TRBV29-1 and TRBJ2-1, with 7 bases matching TRBD1. With V trimmed by 4 bases and J by 6 bases, 6 bases remained unmatched. From germline, CDR1 is SQVTM and CDR2 ANQGSEA. The CDR3 sequence is 13 residues long. CDR3 in amino acids: CSVGGGLGNEQFF. The CDR3 DNA reads TGCAGCGTTGGAGGGGGCCTTGGCAATGAGCAGTTCTTC.

J is TRBJ2-3 and V is TRBV2, with 7 bases aligning to TRBD1. Losses at the gene ends were 6 bases for V and 0 bases for J; bases not matched to a gene: 6. The CDR3 extends over 15 amino acids. Germline V gene lookup returns CDR1 SNHLY and CDR2 FYNNEI. CDR3 protein: CASSSAQGSTDTQYF. The CDR3 region has the DNA TGTGCCAGCAGCTCCGCACAGGGGAGCACAGATACGCAGTATTTT.

The genes are TRBV5-1 and TRBJ2-7; 8 bases fit TRBD1. With V trimmed by 4 bases and J by 4 bases, 7 bases remained unmatched. This CDR3 has 14 amino acids. CDR1 and CDR2 (germline): SGHRS, YFSETQ. The CDR3 nucleotides read TGCGCCAGCAGCACCGGGACAGGATTATACGAGCAGTACTTC. Its protein product is CASSTGTGLYEQYF.

This chain joins TRBV4-2 and TRBJ1-5, with a possible D match to TRBD1 (6 bases). V was cut by 3 bases and J by 6 bases, with 9 bases left in between. There are 13 residues in the CDR3. Germline V gene sequence: CDR1 LGHNA, CDR2 YNFKEQ. This chain's CDR3 is CASSQGHFQPQHF. The DNA for the CDR3 is TGTGCCAGCAGCCAGGGACATTTTCAGCCCCAGCATTTT.

Turning to this clone: One end of the junction varies from germline; a read error may be responsible. This CDR3 is also generated by other DNA sequences in the sample. CDR3 sequence: CASSRGQSDSPLHF. The CDR3 DNA reads TGTGCTAGCAGTCGTGGACAGTCTGATTCACCCCTCCACTTT. The V gene is TRBV6-5, the J gene TRBJ1-6, with D possibly TRBD1 on 6 matching bases. CDR1 is MNHEY and CDR2 is SVGAGI in the germline V gene. The CDR3 is 14 amino acids.